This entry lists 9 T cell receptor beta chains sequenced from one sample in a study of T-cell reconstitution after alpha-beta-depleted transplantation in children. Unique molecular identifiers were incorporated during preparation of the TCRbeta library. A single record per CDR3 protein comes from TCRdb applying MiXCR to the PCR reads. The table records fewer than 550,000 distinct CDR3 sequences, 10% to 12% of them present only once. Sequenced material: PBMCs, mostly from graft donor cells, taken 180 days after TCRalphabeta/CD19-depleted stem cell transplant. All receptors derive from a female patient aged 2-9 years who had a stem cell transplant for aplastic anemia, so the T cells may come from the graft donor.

This CDR3 reads CSAREGTSEQYF. DNA of the CDR3: TGCAGTGCTAGAGAGGGGACTAGCGAGCAGTACTTC. The chain joins TRBV20-1 to TRBJ2-7, with 8 bases that match TRBD2. CDR1 DFQATT and CDR2 SNEGSKA come from the germline V gene (reference sequence). V shed 0 bases, J shed 6 bases, and the junction held 1 base outside the gene matches. CDR3 length equals 12 residues.

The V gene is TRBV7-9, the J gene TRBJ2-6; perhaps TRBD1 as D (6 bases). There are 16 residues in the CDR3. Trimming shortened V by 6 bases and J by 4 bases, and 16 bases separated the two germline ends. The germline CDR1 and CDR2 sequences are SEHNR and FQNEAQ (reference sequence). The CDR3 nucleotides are TGTGCCAGCAGGCATACACAGGGAACCGGGGCCAACGTCCTGACTTTC. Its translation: CASRHTQGTGANVLTF.

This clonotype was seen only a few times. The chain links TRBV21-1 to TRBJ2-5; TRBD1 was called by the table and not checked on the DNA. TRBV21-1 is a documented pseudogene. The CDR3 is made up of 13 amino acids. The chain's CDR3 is CASSKPPQETQYF. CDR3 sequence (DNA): TGTGCCAGCAGCAAACCCCCTCAAGAGACCCAGTACTTC.

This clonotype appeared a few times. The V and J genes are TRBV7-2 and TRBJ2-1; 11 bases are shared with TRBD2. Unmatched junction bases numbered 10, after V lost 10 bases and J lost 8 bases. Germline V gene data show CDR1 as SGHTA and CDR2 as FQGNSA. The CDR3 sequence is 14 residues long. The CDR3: CATGVAGGSHEQFF. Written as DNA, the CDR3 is TGTGCCACAGGGGTAGCGGGAGGGTCCCATGAGCAGTTCTTC.

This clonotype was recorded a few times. CDR3 residues: CASREVSTGGRQPQHF. The CDR3 DNA follows: TGTGCCAGCAGGGAGGTCTCGACAGGGGGCCGTCAGCCCCAGCATTTT. The chain recombines TRBV6-2 or TRBV6-3 with TRBJ1-5; 10 bases fit TRBD1. This CDR3 spans 16 amino acids. Germline values: CDR1 MNHEY, CDR2 SVGEGT. J was trimmed by 6 bases and V by 6 bases; bases with no gene match: 11.

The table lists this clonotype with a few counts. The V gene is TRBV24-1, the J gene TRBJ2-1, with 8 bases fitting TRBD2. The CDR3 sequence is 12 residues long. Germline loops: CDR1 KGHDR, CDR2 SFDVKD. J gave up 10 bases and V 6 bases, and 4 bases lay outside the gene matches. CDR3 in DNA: TGTGCCACCAGTTTAGCGGGATACGAGCAGTTCTTC. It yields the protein CATSLAGYEQFF.

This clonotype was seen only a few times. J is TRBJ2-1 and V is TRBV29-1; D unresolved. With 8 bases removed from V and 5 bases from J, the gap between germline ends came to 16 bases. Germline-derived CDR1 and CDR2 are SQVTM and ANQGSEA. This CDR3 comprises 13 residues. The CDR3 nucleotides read TGCAGCACAACGGACCGACGGGACAATGAGCAGTTCTTC. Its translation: CSTTDRRDNEQFF.

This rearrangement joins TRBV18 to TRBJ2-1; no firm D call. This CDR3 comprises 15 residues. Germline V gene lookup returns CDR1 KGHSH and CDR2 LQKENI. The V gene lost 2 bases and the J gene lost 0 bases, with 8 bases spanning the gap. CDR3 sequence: CASSPDGPSYNEQFF. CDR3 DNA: TGTGCCAGCTCACCAGACGGGCCCTCCTACAATGAGCAGTTCTTC. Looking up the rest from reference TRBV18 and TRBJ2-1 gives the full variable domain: NAGVMQNPRHLVRRRGQEARLRCSPMKGHSHVYWYRQLPEEGLKFMVYLQKENIIDESGMPKERFSAEFPKEGPSILRIQQVVRGDSAAYFCASSPDGPSYNEQFFGPGTRLTVL.

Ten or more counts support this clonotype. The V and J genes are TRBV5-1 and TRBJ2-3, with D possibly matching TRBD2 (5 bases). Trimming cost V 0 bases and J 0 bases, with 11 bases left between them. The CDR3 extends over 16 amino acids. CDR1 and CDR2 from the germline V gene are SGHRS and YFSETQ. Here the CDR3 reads CASSLEGRRSTDTQYF. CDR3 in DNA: TGCGCCAGCAGCTTGGAGGGCAGGAGGAGCACAGATACGCAGTATTTT.